These T cell receptor beta chains were read from a single sample in a study of cytotoxic CD8 clonotypes in ibrutinib-treated CLL. Data came from immunoSEQ multiplex PCR; TCRdb stores just in-frame clones and leaves some out. The sample lists roughly 30,000 clones; 75% to 80% were seen once. This specimen consisted of PBMCs, obtained after 36 months of ibrutinib treatment. The receptor source for this set is a human donor with chronic lymphocytic leukemia. The CDR3 runs from the conserved cysteine through the conserved F or W. A D gene is named only where the DNA matches it firmly. Clone size is shown for a subset of rows, as once, few, many or a class of expanded clone.

>NA|TRBV7-9|TRBJ2-4|NA
TGTGCCAGCAGCTTTTGGGGCATTGAGGCCAAAAACATTCAGTACTTC
CASSFWGIEAKNIQYF
>NA|TRBV11-2|TRBJ2-7|NA
TGTGCCAGCAGCTTGGCCGGAACCTCCTACGAGCAGTACTTC
CASSLAGTSYEQYF
>TRBD1|TRBV19|TRBJ1-2|NA
TGTGCCACCGACTCCCAGGGGACAGGATACTATGGCTACACCTTC
CATDSQGTGYYGYTF
>TRBD1|TRBV30|TRBJ2-5|NA
TGTGCCTGGAGTTTGGGACAGGGAGGGGAGACCCAGTACTTC
CAWSLGQGGETQYF
>TRBD2|TRBV5-1|TRBJ2-5|NA
TGCGCCAGCAGCCGTAGCGGGGGGCAAGAGACCCAGTACTTC
CASSRSGGQETQYF
>TRBD2|TRBV9|TRBJ2-5|NA
TGTGCCAGCAGCCCACGGGGACTAGCGGGGACCTTCCAAGAGACCCAGTACTTC
CASSPRGLAGTFQETQYF
>NA|TRBV5-1|TRBJ1-6|few
TGCGCCAGCAGCCCAGCAGGGACGGGAAATTCACCCCTCCACTTT
CASSPAGTGNSPLHF
>TRBD1|TRBV9|TRBJ2-4|NA
TGTGCCAGCAGCCCGGGGACAGTAGCCAAAAACATTCAGTACTTC
CASSPGTVAKNIQYF
>NA|TRBV30|TRBJ2-7|NA
TGTGCCTCCCTCACTGATAAGGGGGGAGGCGAGCAGTACTTC
CASLTDKGGGEQYF
>NA|TRBV14|TRBJ2-5|NA
TGTGCCAGCAGCCAAGCGGGCGAAGAGACCCAGTACTTC
CASSQAGEETQYF
>NA|TRBV7-9|TRBJ1-2|few
TGTGCCAGCAGCCTGGACTTAGGGGAGCGTGGCTACACCTTC
CASSLDLGERGYTF
>NA|TRBV4-1|TRBJ1-2|NA
TGCGCCAGCAGCCAAGCCCTTGATACGGGTGGTGGCTACACCTTC
CASSQALDTGGGYTF
>NA|TRBV6-1|TRBJ2-1|once
TGTGCCAGCAGATTAGGTCGTGAGCAGTTCTTC
CASRLGREQFF
>NA|TRBV30|TRBJ2-2|few
TGTGCCTGGAGAGGGGTCGGGGAGCTGTTTTTT
CAWRGVGELFF
>NA|TRBV18|TRBJ2-2|NA
TGTGCCATCCCCCCCGTAAACACCGGGGAGCTGTTTTTT
CAIPPVNTGELFF
>NA|TRBV28|TRBJ2-7|NA
TGTGCCAGCACCCCTAACACAGGTTACTCCTACGAGCAGTACTTC
CASTPNTGYSYEQYF
>TRBD1|TRBV29-1|TRBJ2-6|NA
TGCAGCGTTGAGAGGACAGGGGGGACTGGGGCCAACGTCCTGACTTTC
CSVERTGGTGANVLTF
>TRBD1|TRBV7-9|TRBJ1-2|NA
TGTGCCAGCAGCATAGACAACCGGGACAGGGGACGCGGCTACACCTTC
CASSIDNRDRGRGYTF
>NA|TRBV30|TRBJ1-3|NA
TGTGCCTGGGATTCTGGAAACACCATATATTTT
CAWDSGNTIYF
>NA|TRBV27|TRBJ2-1|NA
TGTGCCAGCAGCCTTTCAAACCCCTCCTACAATGAGCAGTTCTTC
CASSLSNPSYNEQFF
>NA|TRBV19|TRBJ1-4|NA
TGTGCCAGTAGCCACATCACACAGGGCGATGAAAAACTGTTTTTT
CASSHITQGDEKLFF
>NA|TRBV5-1|TRBJ1-2|NA
TGCGCCAGCAGCTTACATAACTATGGCTACACCTTC
CASSLHNYGYTF
>TRBD2|TRBV5-6|TRBJ2-5|NA
TGTGCCAGCAGCTTGGAGACTAGCGACCGGGAGACCCAGTACTTC
CASSLETSDRETQYF
>TRBD1|TRBV5-3|TRBJ2-7|NA
TGTGCCAGAAGCCTCAACGAGAGACAGGGGGCTTACGAGCAGTACTTC
CARSLNERQGAYEQYF
>TRBD2|TRBV27|TRBJ2-1|NA
TGTGCCACCAGTTTATCTGGGGGGGGGAGGTACAATGAGCAGTTCTTC
CATSLSGGGRYNEQFF
>TRBD1|TRBV19|TRBJ1-1|NA
TGTGCCAGTAGTATGCTGATACGGACAGGGGTGAACACTGAAGCTTTCTTT
CASSMLIRTGVNTEAFF
>TRBD2|TRBV5-5|TRBJ2-1|NA
TGTGCCAGCAGCTTGGAGGGGACTAGCGGGGGCCCCGCGAATGAGCAGTTCTTC
CASSLEGTSGGPANEQFF
>TRBD1|TRBV28|TRBJ2-7|many
TGTGCCAGCAGTCAGGGGGACAGCCACTCCTACGAGCAGTACTTC
CASSQGDSHSYEQYF
>NA|TRBV7-9|TRBJ1-2|NA
TGTGCCAGCAGTCCGGGACAAAATGGCTACACCTTC
CASSPGQNGYTF
>NA|TRBV6-5|TRBJ2-7|NA
TGTGCCAGCAGTCTCCCGGGGCCTCCCTACGAGCAGTACTTC
CASSLPGPPYEQYF
>TRBD1|TRBV9|TRBJ2-2|few
TGTGCCAGCCGGGACAGGGGAGCCGGGGAGCTGTTTTTT
CASRDRGAGELFF
>NA|TRBV6-1|TRBJ2-7|NA
TGTGCCAGCAAGTTAGACAGTCCCTCCTACGAGCAGTACTTC
CASKLDSPSYEQYF
>TRBD1|TRBV4-1|TRBJ2-3|medium-sized
TGCGCCAGCAGCGGGACAGGGGCTAATACAGATACGCAGTATTTT
CASSGTGANTDTQYF
>TRBD1|TRBV6-6|TRBJ1-6|NA
TGTGCCAGCAGTGTCACAGGGGGGAGATTCAATTCACCCCTCCACTTT
CASSVTGGRFNSPLHF
>TRBD2|TRBV6-5|TRBJ2-2|NA
TGTGCCAGCAGTTTCGGGGGGGTCACCGGGGAGCTGTTTTTT
CASSFGGVTGELFF
>TRBD1|TRBV5-1|TRBJ1-2|NA
TGCGCCAGCAGCTTGGCAGGGGGTCCTAACTATGGCTACACCTTC
CASSLAGGPNYGYTF
>NA|TRBV5-1|TRBJ2-6|NA
TGCGCCAGCAGCTCGGGGTATCCCCCTGGGGCCAACGTCCTGACTTTC
CASSSGYPPGANVLTF